The 17 T cell receptor beta chains below were found in one sample sequenced in a study of blood T cell repertoires in COVID-19. Clones were read by immunoSEQ multiplex PCR, and TCRdb kept only the in-frame ones, dropping some. The repertoire holds around 370,000 clones, with 87% as singletons. The sample taken for sequencing was peripheral blood. The receptors derive from a woman aged 50 to 60 with COVID-19, enrolled during active disease.

The chain uses TRBV6-5 and TRBJ2-2, with 8 positions matching TRBD2. After removal of 6 bases from V and 3 bases from J, the junction contained 6 bases not matched to a gene. CDR1 is MNHEY and CDR2 is SVGAGI in the germline V gene. This CDR3 contains 15 residues. The CDR3 protein is CASRRGLVDTGELFF. In DNA, the CDR3 is TGTGCCAGCAGGCGGGGACTAGTCGACACCGGGGAGCTGTTTTTT.

The chain combines TRBV21-1 with TRBJ1-5; TRBD1, the table's D call, lacks a check against the DNA. TRBV21-1 is a pseudogene segment. This CDR3 has 15 amino acids. CDR3 amino acids: CASSKSGETNQPQHF. CDR3 nucleotide sequence: TGTGCCAGCAGCAAGTCAGGGGAGACTAATCAGCCCCAGCATTTT.

The J gene is TRBJ1-5, the V gene TRBV19; D call uncertain. Trimming took off 4 bases at V and 0 bases at J, with 13 bases between the two ends. The CDR3 contains 16 residues. CDR1 LNHDA and CDR2 SQIVND come from the germline V gene (reference sequence). The DNA of the CDR3 is TGTGCCAGTAGTACCCTCTACAGATATAGCAATCAGCCCCAGCATTTT. It encodes CASSTLYRYSNQPQHF.

This clone was recorded once. This chain uses TRBV21-1 with TRBJ2-2; no check of the table's D call, TRBD2, against the DNA was made. TRBV21-1 represents a pseudogene. CDR3 length equals 19 residues. DNA of the CDR3: TGTGCCAGCAGCCTACGGACTAGCGGGGGGGTGTCGAACACCGGGGAGCTGTTTTTT. Its translation: CASSLRTSGGVSNTGELFF.

This chain joins TRBV19 and TRBJ2-7, with 8 bases identical to TRBD1. Germline-derived CDR1 and CDR2 are LNHDA and SQIVND (reference sequence). V shed 5 bases and J 4 bases; nucleotides not matched to a gene: 4. The CDR3 is 13 amino acids. The CDR3 sequence is CASSSWTGYEQYF. CDR3 in DNA: TGTGCCAGTAGTTCCTGGACAGGGTACGAGCAGTACTTC.

The V gene is TRBV10-1, the J gene TRBJ1-2; TRBD1 matches 12 bases. Germline CDR1 WNHNN, CDR2 SYGVQD (reference sequence). The CDR3 is 16 residues long. With 7 bases clipped from V and 4 bases from J, the junction kept 10 bases outside the gene matches. The CDR3 DNA reads TGCGCCAGCACCAACTCCGGGACAGGGGGCGGCTATGGCTACACCTTC. Translated, it gives CASTNSGTGGGYGYTF.

The rearrangement joins TRBV28 to TRBJ1-2, with 8 nucleotides matching TRBD1. Germline loops: CDR1 MDHEN, CDR2 SYDVKM. V shed 6 bases, J shed 8 bases, and the junction held 14 bases outside the gene matches. The CDR3 covers 15 residues. CDR3 DNA sequence: TGTGCCAGCAGCCTCATGGGGCAGGGGGCGTTCGGCTACACCTTC. The encoded protein is CASSLMGQGAFGYTF.

This clone has more than one count but fewer than ten. The chain employs TRBV5-1 and TRBJ2-2; 14 bases line up with TRBD2. J was trimmed by 6 bases and V by 7 bases; bases with no gene match: 5. This CDR3 comprises 15 residues. Germline loops: CDR1 SGHRS, CDR2 YFSETQ. The CDR3 sequence is CASVGLAGAPGELFF. The CDR3 DNA reads as TGCGCCAGCGTGGGACTAGCGGGAGCCCCCGGGGAGCTGTTTTTT.

This clone was seen once. Written as DNA, the CDR3 is TGTGCCAGCAGTCCCCTGGGACAGGGGGCGTACACCGGGGAGCTGTTTTTT. Protein product: CASSPLGQGAYTGELFF. The genes are TRBV6-6 and TRBJ2-2; 12 nucleotides line up with TRBD1. The length of the CDR3 is 17 residues. The ends lost 5 bases at V and 3 bases at J; junction bases unmatched: 7. Germline assignment: CDR1 MNHNY and CDR2 SVGAGI (reference sequence).

The genes are TRBV2 and TRBJ1-4, with 9 bases identical to TRBD1. This CDR3 spans 14 amino acids. Germline CDR1 and CDR2: SNHLY and FYNNEI. The J segment lost 5 bases and the V segment lost 6 bases, leaving 4 bases of the junction unmatched. The CDR3 sequence: CASRRQGGNEKLFF. The CDR3 region has the DNA TGTGCCAGCAGAAGACAGGGGGGGAATGAAAAACTGTTTTTT.

J is TRBJ2-3 and V is TRBV6-2 or TRBV6-3; D unclear. The CDR3 loop spans 13 amino acids. The ends were cut back, 3 bases at V and 2 bases at J, with 6 bases in the middle. Germline lookup yields CDR1 MNHEY and CDR2 SVGEGT. The CDR3 nucleotides read TGTGCCAGCAGTTATCCTAACACAGATACGCAGTATTTT. Protein product: CASSYPNTDTQYF.

The chain uses TRBV7-3 and TRBJ2-3; TRBD2 matches at 7 bases. With V trimmed by 4 bases and J by 4 bases, 2 bases remained unmatched. Germline V gives CDR1 SGHTA, CDR2 FQGTGA. This CDR3 has 13 amino acids. The DNA for the CDR3 is TGTGCCAGCAGCTGGGCGGGAGCAGATACGCAGTATTTT. Its translation is CASSWAGADTQYF. The full variable domain, in which reference TRBV7-3 and TRBJ2-3 provide the parts outside the CDR3, is GAGVSQTPSNKVTEKGKYVELRCDPISGHTALYWYRQSLGQGPEFLIYFQGTGAADDSGLPNDRFFAVRPEGSVSTLKIQRTERGDSAVYLCASSWAGADTQYFGPGTRLTVL.

For this clone: Different DNA sequences within this sample yield the same CDR3. The chain joins TRBV9 to TRBJ2-1; 7 bases agree with TRBD2. This CDR3 region has 16 residues. Trimming at V came to 0 bases and at J to 1 base, leaving 4 bases not matched to a gene. Germline CDR1 is SGDLS and CDR2 is YYNGEE. CDR3 bases: TGTGCCAGCAGCGTAGCGGCTAGCGGATCCTACAATGAGCAGTTCTTC. Translation: CASSVAASGSYNEQFF. Full variable domain (remainder filled in from reference TRBV9 and TRBJ2-1): DSGVTQTPKHLITATGQRVTLRCSPRSGDLSVYWYQQSLDQGLQFLIQYYNGEERAKGNILERFSAQQFPDLHSELNLSSLELGDSALYFCASSVAASGSYNEQFFGPGTRLTVL.

This clone was seen more than once but under ten times. This rearrangement joins TRBV19 to TRBJ2-3, with 8 nucleotides matching TRBD1. This CDR3 has 16 residues. Germline V gene data show CDR1 as LNHDA and CDR2 as SQIVND (reference sequence). V shed 3 bases and J 3 bases; nucleotides not matched to a gene: 8. This CDR3 is CASSIYAGGATDTQYF. CDR3 coding DNA: TGTGCCAGTAGTATCTACGCAGGGGGCGCGACAGATACGCAGTATTTT.

This chain links TRBV19 with TRBJ1-1, with D unresolved. Germline V gene sequence: CDR1 LNHDA, CDR2 SQIVND (reference sequence). This CDR3 comprises 15 residues. V lost 4 bases and J lost 1, with 13 bases in between. The CDR3 reads CASSTDSGENTEAFF. CDR3 sequence (DNA): TGTGCCAGTAGTACCGATTCCGGAGAGAACACTGAAGCTTTCTTT.

The rearrangement links TRBV5-6 to TRBJ1-1; tentative D call: TRBD1 (6 bases). The V and J ends lost 3 bases and 1 base respectively, with 7 bases between them. The CDR3 sequence is 13 residues long. Germline V gene lookup returns CDR1 SGHDT and CDR2 YYEEEE. DNA for the CDR3: TGTGCCAGCAGCTGGACAGCGAACACTGAAGCTTTCTTT. It encodes CASSWTANTEAFF.

This clone has only one observation. V and J are TRBV5-1 and TRBJ1-2; possibly TRBD1 for D (6 bases). V was clipped by 2 bases and J by 5 bases, with 31 bases between them. The CDR3 spans 20 residues. Germline CDR1 is SGHRS and CDR2 is YFSETQ. The CDR3 is CASSFSEVRTDRRILYGYTF. CDR3 nucleotides: TGCGCCAGCAGCTTCTCGGAGGTCCGAACCGACAGGCGGATTTTATATGGCTACACCTTC.